Below are 26 T cell receptor beta chains sequenced from a single sample in a study of a mutant IDH1 vaccine in newly diagnosed glioma. Using immunoSEQ multiplex PCR, the repertoire was profiled, and TCRdb retains in-frame clones only, with some absent. The data contain 84,000 or so clones, roughly four fifths of them singletons. Time point indicated: week 47, end of study. The vaccine gave 300 ug of a 20-mer mutant IDH1 peptide subcutaneously per dose. The antigens these receptors bind are not known. Sequences were derived from PBMCs, sampled from a glioma patient whose treatment included an IDH1 peptide vaccine. The receptors were sampled from a middle-aged man with glioma.

The chain uses TRBV10-3 and TRBJ2-7, with TRBD1 as a possible D gene (6 bases). CDR3 length: 11 residues. The V gene's germline CDR1 is ENHRY and CDR2 SYGVKD. Trimming pared 9 bases from V and 6 bases from J, leaving 12 bases between. The DNA of the CDR3 is TGTGCCATTCAACAGGGCGGCGAGCAGTACTTC. Amino acids: CAIQQGGEQYF.

This clone was counted only a few times. The J gene is TRBJ1-2, the V gene TRBV2; D gene unclear. Trimming shortened V by 8 bases and J by 1 base, and 11 bases separated the two germline ends. Germline V gene lookup returns CDR1 SNHLY and CDR2 FYNNEI. The CDR3 spans 13 residues. The CDR3, as DNA: TGTGCCAGCGGAGGGCCCCGTAACTATGGCTACACCTTC. Its translation: CASGGPRNYGYTF.

The CDR3 region is CASSRSGLAGGNEQFF. Written as DNA, the CDR3 is TGTGCCAGCAGTCGAAGCGGACTAGCGGGGGGCAATGAGCAGTTCTTC. The chain employs TRBV7-9 and TRBJ2-1, with TRBD2 identical over 14 bases. Germline CDR1 is SEHNR and CDR2 is FQNEAQ (reference sequence). The J segment lost 6 bases and the V segment lost 6 bases, leaving 7 bases of the junction unmatched. CDR3 size: 16 residues.

V usage is TRBV20-1 and J usage is TRBJ2-3; D gene uncertain. V was shortened by 6 bases and J by 6 bases, with 7 bases between the two germline ends. The CDR3 runs 10 residues. Germline CDR1 DFQATT, CDR2 SNEGSKA (reference sequence). CDR3 coding DNA: TGCAGTGCCCCCGTCGATACGCAGTATTTT. This translates into CSAPVDTQYF.

The V call is TRBV6-1, the J call TRBJ1-5, with D perhaps TRBD1 (6 bases). This CDR3 has 11 residues. Germline V gene sequence: CDR1 MNHNS, CDR2 SASEGT. Between the trimmed V and J ends, which lost 5 bases and 12 bases, there was a span of 11 bases. The CDR3 region is CASSYQGRQHF. The CDR3 nucleotides are TGTGCCAGCAGTTACCAGGGGCGCCAGCATTTT.

The chain uses TRBV2 and TRBJ2-2, with 8 bases aligning to TRBD1. The CDR3 extends over 18 amino acids. Germline values: CDR1 SNHLY, CDR2 FYNNEI. The trim removed 7 bases at V and 4 bases at J, leaving 17 bases unmatched. The CDR3 coding sequence is TGTGCCAGCATAAGGAGGGACCCCAGGGGGCTAGGCACCGGGGAGCTGTTTTTT. Amino acids: CASIRRDPRGLGTGELFF.

This chain joins TRBV11-2 and TRBJ2-7, with D unclear. The germline V and J ends were trimmed by 0 bases and 2 bases, with 5 bases remaining between them. From germline, CDR1 is SGHAT and CDR2 FQNNGV. The CDR3 has 13 amino acids. This CDR3 is CASSLDPTYEQYF. In DNA form, the CDR3 reads TGTGCCAGCAGCTTAGACCCTACCTACGAGCAGTACTTC.

The chain recombines TRBV19 with TRBJ1-1; no definite D call. The V gene lost 6 bases and the J gene lost 0 bases, with 11 bases spanning the gap. The CDR3 is made up of 14 amino acids. Germline loops: CDR1 LNHDA, CDR2 SQIVND (reference sequence). The CDR3 bases are TGTGCCAGTAGGAGAGCTACTATGAACACTGAAGCTTTCTTT. This gives the protein CASRRATMNTEAFF.

This chain joins TRBV19 and TRBJ2-7; 8 positions agree with TRBD2. CDR1 LNHDA and CDR2 SQIVND come from the germline V gene (reference sequence). Losses at the gene ends were 2 bases for V and 5 bases for J; bases not matched to a gene: 5. The CDR3 spans 14 residues. CDR3 bases: TGTGCCAGTAGTATATCTGACGGGAGGGACGAGCAGTACTTC. It specifies CASSISDGRDEQYF.

The chain couples TRBV19 to TRBJ1-5; 7 nucleotides match TRBD1. J lost 7 bases, V lost 5 bases, and 11 bases had no gene match. Germline V lookup: CDR1 LNHDA, CDR2 SQIVND (reference sequence). The CDR3 spans 15 residues. CDR3 coding DNA: TGTGCCAGTAGTCCCACCGGAGGAGGGGGCCAGCCCCAGCATTTT. Its protein product is CASSPTGGGGQPQHF.

The chain employs TRBV4-3 and TRBJ2-2; tentative D call: TRBD1 (6 bases). CDR3 length equals 16 residues. In germline, CDR1 is LGHNA, CDR2 YSLEER. Trimming removed 0 bases at V and 8 bases at J, with 16 bases between. CDR3 sequence (DNA): TGCGCCAGCAGCCAAGATGTTCGGACAGCCTCGGGGGAGCTGTTTTTT. Protein product: CASSQDVRTASGELFF.

The chain recombines TRBV27 with TRBJ2-7; TRBD2 aligns across 11 bases. The V gene's germline CDR1 is MNHEY and CDR2 SMNVEV (reference sequence). This CDR3 has 15 amino acids. V lost 5 bases and J lost 2; bases outside the gene matches: 5. The CDR3 spells CASSLSGRAPYEQYF. For the CDR3, the DNA is TGTGCCAGCAGTCTTAGCGGGAGGGCCCCCTACGAGCAGTACTTC.

This clone was counted between two and nine times. The J gene is TRBJ1-1, the V gene TRBV29-1; TRBD1 aligns across 9 bases. The CDR3 has 14 residues. Germline trimming cut 6 bases from V and 5 bases from J; bases unmatched to any gene: 10. Germline V gene sequence: CDR1 SQVTM, CDR2 ANQGSEA. The DNA for the CDR3 is TGCAGCGTGACCCTTACAGGGGGCGCGACTGAAGCTTTCTTT. This gives the protein CSVTLTGGATEAFF.

The chain employs TRBV9 and TRBJ2-3, with 10 bases that match TRBD1. The V and J ends lost 3 bases and 5 bases, in that order; junction bases with no gene match: 3. Germline values: CDR1 SGDLS, CDR2 YYNGEE. CDR3 length: 14 residues. CDR3 bases: TGTGCCAGCAGCGCCCGGACAGGGGGAGATACGCAGTATTTT. This codes for CASSARTGGDTQYF.

The rearrangement joins TRBV5-1 to TRBJ2-7; D call uncertain. Germline values: CDR1 SGHRS, CDR2 YFSETQ. The CDR3 has 14 amino acids. Trimming left V 0 bases short and J 2 bases short, with 9 bases between. The CDR3 DNA sequence: TGCGCCAGCAGCTTGGAAGGTAATCCCTACGAGCAGTACTTC. Its translation: CASSLEGNPYEQYF.

The chain uses TRBV18 and TRBJ2-3; no clear D gene. Trimming took off 9 bases at V and 0 bases at J, with 10 bases between the two ends. This CDR3 has 13 residues. Germline loops: CDR1 KGHSH, CDR2 LQKENI. In DNA form, the CDR3 reads TGTGCCAGTACGACGGCTAGCACAGATACGCAGTATTTT. Translating it yields CASTTASTDTQYF.

The gene calls are TRBV5-6 and TRBJ2-7, with 10 bases that match TRBD2. The germline CDR1 and CDR2 sequences are SGHDT and YYEEEE. Germline trimming cut 4 bases from V and 4 bases from J; bases unmatched to any gene: 11. There are 16 residues in the CDR3. The CDR3 bases are TGTGCCAGCAGCGTCAGGGCTAGCGGGAGTCGGTACGAGCAGTACTTC. Translation gives CASSVRASGSRYEQYF.

CDR3 protein: CASSLSAGGRSGNTIYF. The CDR3 nucleotides read TGTGCCAGCAGCTTAAGCGCCGGGGGGCGCTCCGGAAACACCATATATTTT. The gene calls are TRBV7-2 and TRBJ1-3; a weak D match, TRBD1 (6 bases). Germline values: CDR1 SGHTA, CDR2 FQGNSA. Trimming stripped 2 bases from V and 4 bases from J, with 18 bases between. CDR3 size: 17 residues. The whole variable domain, remainder taken from reference TRBV7-2 and TRBJ1-3, is GAGVSQSPSNKVTEKGKDVELRCDPISGHTALYWYRQSLGQGLEFLIYFQGNSAPDKSGLPSDRFSAERTGGSVSTLTIQRTQQEDSAVYLCASSLSAGGRSGNTIYFGEGSWLTVV.

This sequence joins TRBV4-3 and TRBJ1-2; tentative D call: TRBD1 (6 bases). The CDR3 is made up of 12 amino acids. Germline CDR1 is LGHNA and CDR2 is YSLEER. Trimming left V 5 bases short and J 7 bases short, with 11 bases between. CDR3 region: CASSKTGSGYTF. The CDR3 DNA reads as TGCGCCAGCAGCAAGACAGGTAGTGGCTACACCTTC.

The chain joins TRBV27 to TRBJ2-6; the D gene is possibly TRBD2 (7 bases). The CDR3 is made up of 18 amino acids. Germline-derived CDR1 and CDR2 are MNHEY and SMNVEV (reference sequence). Trimming took off 6 bases at V and 0 bases at J, with 18 bases between the two ends. The CDR3: CASSLGGADLSGANVLTF. In nucleotides, the CDR3 is TGTGCCAGCAGCCTGGGGGGGGCCGACCTCTCTGGGGCCAACGTCCTGACTTTC.

V and J are TRBV19 and TRBJ1-5, with a possible D match to TRBD1 (5 bases). Germline values: CDR1 LNHDA, CDR2 SQIVND (reference sequence). This CDR3 spans 14 amino acids. V was cut by 3 bases and J by 2 bases, with 8 bases left in between. CDR3 nucleotides: TGTGCCAGTAGTATGCGGGGGGGCAATCAGCCCCAGCATTTT. It specifies CASSMRGGNQPQHF. The full variable domain, rest sourced from reference TRBV19 and TRBJ1-5, is DGGITQSPKYLFRKEGQNVTLSCEQNLNHDAMYWYRQDPGQGLRLIYYSQIVNDFQKGDIAEGYSVSREKKESFPLTVTSAQKNPTAFYLCASSMRGGNQPQHFGDGTRLSIL.

This clone was observed a few times. The rearrangement uses TRBV19 and TRBJ1-1, with D uncertain. Germline V gene data show CDR1 as LNHDA and CDR2 as SQIVND (reference sequence). The CDR3 sequence is 15 residues long. Deletions cut 5 bases from V and 1 base from J, with 14 bases between. CDR3 loop: CASSLEAASNTEAFF. The CDR3 coding sequence is TGTGCCAGTAGTCTCGAGGCAGCCTCGAACACTGAAGCTTTCTTT.

Comments on this clone: This sample also contains other DNA sequences that code for the same CDR3. The chain has TRBV18 and TRBJ2-5; D is unresolved. Germline V CDR1 and CDR2: KGHSH, LQKENI. V was shortened by 6 bases and J by 4 bases, with 3 bases between the two germline ends. The CDR3 is made up of 10 amino acids. In DNA form, the CDR3 reads TGTGCCAGCTCGGGAGAGACCCAGTACTTC. Translating gives CASSGETQYF.

The genes are TRBV11-2 and TRBJ2-1, with D possibly matching TRBD2 (6 bases). Looked up from germline, CDR1 is SGHAT and CDR2 is FQNNGV. CDR3 length: 16 residues. V was pared by 4 bases and J by 0 bases, with 13 bases between. The CDR3 protein is CASSSYSGVSYNEQFF. DNA for the CDR3: TGTGCCAGCAGCTCCTATAGCGGAGTCTCCTACAATGAGCAGTTCTTC. The entire variable domain, with the rest obtained from reference TRBV11-2 and TRBJ2-1, is as follows: EAGVAQSPRYKIIEKRQSVAFWCNPISGHATLYWYQQILGQGPKLLIQFQNNGVVDDSQLPKDRFSAERLKGVDSTLKIQPAKLEDSAVYLCASSSYSGVSYNEQFFGPGTRLTVL.

This clone was counted only a few times. This chain joins TRBV5-6 and TRBJ2-1; TRBD2 aligns across 9 bases. The CDR3 covers 15 residues. The germline V gene encodes CDR1 SGHDT and CDR2 YYEEEE. V was clipped by 5 bases and J by 4 bases; unmatched bases: 7. The CDR3: CASRLAGDPYNEQFF. CDR3 in DNA: TGTGCCAGCAGGTTAGCGGGAGACCCTTACAATGAGCAGTTCTTC. Full variable domain (outside the CDR3, taken from reference TRBV5-6 and TRBJ2-1): DAGVTQSPTHLIKTRGQQVTLRCSPKSGHDTVSWYQQALGQGPQFIFQYYEEEERQRGNFPDRFSGHQFPNYSSELNVNALLLGDSALYLCASRLAGDPYNEQFFGPGTRLTVL.

Comments on this clone: The same CDR3 is also encoded by other DNA sequences in this sample. This chain links TRBV27 with TRBJ2-7; tentatively, D is TRBD1 (5 bases). The CDR3 loop spans 15 amino acids. Germline CDR1 MNHEY, CDR2 SMNVEV (reference sequence). Trimming removed 2 bases at V and 3 bases at J, with 14 bases between. This CDR3 is CASSLRAEQDYEQYF. In DNA, the CDR3 is TGTGCCAGCAGTTTACGGGCGGAACAGGACTACGAGCAGTACTTC.